One sample yielded the 2 T cell receptor beta chains listed below, sequenced in a study of cytomegalovirus exposure and HLA in healthy donors. A multiplex PCR was run with 60 Vbeta primers and 13 Jbeta primers. Some clones are missing from TCRdb's copy, which holds only in-frame ones; the method was immunoSEQ multiplex PCR. The sample includes around 65,000 clones, 80% seen only once; the top ten take more than 4%. The specimen sequenced was PBMCs. The source of these receptors is a woman under 40 in good health and CMV-seronegative.

V and J are TRBV19 and TRBJ1-2; 8 nucleotides agree with TRBD1. V was clipped by 11 bases and J by 4 bases; unmatched bases: 6. The CDR3 consists of 12 residues. CDR1 is LNHDA and CDR2 is SQIVND in the germline V gene (reference sequence). DNA of the CDR3: TGTGCCGGCGGGACAGGAGCCTATGGCTACACCTTC. It codes for CAGGTGAYGYTF.

V gene TRBV29-1 combines with J gene TRBJ2-2; the match to TRBD2 covers 9 bases. The CDR3 is 14 amino acids. CDR1 is SQVTM and CDR2 is ANQGSEA in the germline V gene. J was trimmed by 7 bases and V by 7 bases; bases with no gene match: 10. As DNA, the CDR3 is TGCAGCGCCCGTTCGGCGGGAGGGCACGGGGAGCTGTTTTTT. It encodes CSARSAGGHGELFF.